These 2 T cell receptor beta chains came from one sample sequenced in a study of PD-1 blockade in classical Hodgkin lymphoma. This sample's time point: cycle 4 day 1 (C4D1), after 5 to 7 weeks of nivolumab. Each patient's relapse followed autologous stem cell transplantation, and brentuximab vedotin exposure varied. Repertoires were generated with immunoSEQ multiplex PCR, while TCRdb's copy carries only in-frame clones and drops some. Of tens of thousands of clones in the sample, less than 95% were seen once. Sequenced material: peripheral blood mononuclear cells (PBMCs), taken before the fourth cycle of nivolumab. The receptors originated from a human donor with classical Hodgkin lymphoma.

The J gene is TRBJ2-4, the V gene TRBV5-6, with D tentatively TRBD1 or TRBD2 (5 bases each). This CDR3 comprises 16 residues. The V end lost 5 bases, the J end lost 1 base, and 16 bases lay between the germline ends. The V gene's germline CDR1 is SGHDT and CDR2 YYEEEE. The CDR3 region is CASRPPFGAAKNIQYF. DNA of the CDR3: TGTGCCAGCAGACCTCCTTTCGGGGCTGCCAAAAACATTCAGTACTTC.

The chain uses TRBV11-3 and TRBJ2-5; 13 bases align to TRBD2. The germline V gene has CDR1 SGHNT and CDR2 YENEEA. The V and J ends lost 1 base and 5 bases, in that order; junction bases with no gene match: 7. CDR3 length: 17 residues. CDR3 in amino acids: CASSLAFGLAGDETQYF. The DNA for the CDR3 is TGTGCCAGCAGCTTAGCTTTCGGACTAGCGGGGGATGAGACCCAGTACTTC. Variable domain in full (rest from reference TRBV11-3 and TRBJ2-5): EAGVVQSPRYKIIEKKQPVAFWCNPISGHNTLYWYLQNLGQGPELLIRYENEEAVDDSQLPKDRFSAERLKGVDSTLKIQPAELGDSAVYLCASSLAFGLAGDETQYFGPGTRLLVL.